These 30 T cell receptor beta chains originate from one sample sequenced in a study of T cells in Graves' hyperthyroidism and ophthalmopathy. Amplified TCR beta CDR3 regions came from RNA transcripts. The study used the HTBI primer set for a first-round RT-PCR of the TCR CDR3. MiXCR was run by TCRdb on the multiplex PCR reads, yielding one entry per CDR3 protein. The repertoire holds around 350,000 distinct CDR3 sequences, with 15% to 20% as singletons. The sequenced sample was blood. The origin of the receptors is a woman younger than 45 with Graves' hyperthyroidism that later progressed to Graves' ophthalmopathy.

This clonotype was detected only a few times. The DNA for the CDR3 is TGTGCCAGCTCACCACGAAGGATAGGGAGGGATGGCGGGGCCAACGTCCTGACTTTC. Amino acid sequence: CASSPRRIGRDGGANVLTF. The chain joins TRBV18 to TRBJ2-6, with 7 bases that match TRBD2. The CDR3 covers 19 residues. The J segment lost 4 bases and the V segment lost 1 base, leaving 13 bases of the junction unmatched. In germline, CDR1 is KGHSH, CDR2 LQKENI.

This clonotype was seen repeatedly, ten times or more. V gene TRBV20-1 combines with J gene TRBJ2-3, with unresolved D. V was shortened by 0 bases and J by 5 bases, with 6 bases between the two germline ends. Germline CDR1 reads DFQATT; CDR2 reads SNEGSKA (reference sequence). The CDR3 has 12 residues. The CDR3 reads CSARDSLDTQYF. The DNA for the CDR3 is TGCAGTGCTAGAGATTCCTTAGATACGCAGTATTTT.

This clonotype was recorded at least ten times. The CDR3 spells CASSVRNEQFF. The CDR3 DNA reads TGTGCCAGCAGCGTACGCAATGAGCAGTTCTTC. The J gene is TRBJ2-1, the V gene TRBV28; D is undetermined. The germline V gene encodes CDR1 MDHEN and CDR2 SYDVKM. CDR3 length equals 11 residues. Trimming shortened V by 6 bases and J by 6 bases, and 6 bases separated the two germline ends.

This rearrangement joins TRBV9 to TRBJ2-1, with D perhaps TRBD2 (6 bases). The germline CDR1 and CDR2 sequences are SGDLS and YYNGEE. This CDR3 is built from 14 residues. The germline V and J ends were trimmed by 3 bases and 0 bases, with 7 bases remaining between them. This CDR3 reads CASSAGSSYNEQFF. The CDR3 coding sequence is TGTGCCAGCAGCGCCGGGAGCTCCTACAATGAGCAGTTCTTC.

The chain is built from TRBV2 and TRBJ1-1; D gene unclear. There are 21 residues in the CDR3. Trimming cost V 6 bases and J 1 base, with 33 bases left between them. Per the germline V gene, CDR1 is SNHLY and CDR2 is FYNNEI. The CDR3 bases are TGTGCCAGCAGACCGTCCGAAGGGCCGGGGAATCAGCCCCAGCCGAACACTGAAGCTTTCTTT. As protein: CASRPSEGPGNQPQPNTEAFF.

This clonotype has ten or more counts. This chain connects TRBV12-3 or TRBV12-4 to TRBJ2-1, with 9 bases that match TRBD2. The CDR3 extends over 14 amino acids. The V and J ends lost 8 bases and 3 bases, in that order; junction bases with no gene match: 5. The CDR3 DNA follows: TGTGCCAGCGGACGACTAGCGGACTACAATGAGCAGTTCTTC. Translation: CASGRLADYNEQFF.

This clonotype occurred a few times. The chain links TRBV19 to TRBJ1-2, with a tentative D call TRBD1 (5 bases). Trimming shortened V by 7 bases and J by 5 bases, and 26 bases separated the two germline ends. CDR3 length: 17 amino acids. The germline V gene has CDR1 LNHDA and CDR2 SQIVND (reference sequence). The DNA for the CDR3 is TGTGCCAGTACGAAACTCCTCGAGGGGCTCCGGGGGTATGGCTACACCTTC. Protein sequence: CASTKLLEGLRGYGYTF.

This rearrangement joins TRBV28 to TRBJ1-5; D call uncertain. V shed 4 bases and J shed 4 bases, with 8 bases lying between them. Germline lookup yields CDR1 MDHEN and CDR2 SYDVKM. This CDR3 region has 13 residues. The CDR3 bases are TGTGCCAGCAGTTGGGTAAGAAATCAGCCCCAGCATTTT. Translating it yields CASSWVRNQPQHF. Full variable domain (outside the CDR3, taken from reference TRBV28 and TRBJ1-5): DVKVTQSSRYLVKRTGEKVFLECVQDMDHENMFWYRQDPGLGLRLIYFSYDVKMKEKGDIPEGYSVSREKKERFSLILESASTNQTSMYLCASSWVRNQPQHFGDGTRLSIL.

The chain joins TRBV7-9 to TRBJ2-3; D unclear. The CDR3 is made up of 16 amino acids. Trimming removed 3 bases at V and 1 base at J, with 14 bases between. In germline, CDR1 is SEHNR, CDR2 FQNEAQ (reference sequence). The CDR3 reads CASSFQAATGTDTQYF. CDR3 coding DNA: TGTGCCAGCAGCTTCCAAGCTGCGACCGGCACAGATACGCAGTATTTT. Full variable domain (remainder filled in from reference TRBV7-9 and TRBJ2-3): DTGVSQNPRHKITKRGQNVTFRCDPISEHNRLYWYRQTLGQGPEFLTYFQNEAQLEKSRLLSDRFSAERPKGSFSTLEIQRTEQGDSAMYLCASSFQAATGTDTQYFGPGTRLTVL.

CDR3 DNA sequence: TGTGCCAGCAGTTTAAATGGTTTGGGTCATCAGCCCCAGCATTTT. Amino acids: CASSLNGLGHQPQHF. The chain joins TRBV27 to TRBJ1-5; D call uncertain. Germline CDR1 is MNHEY and CDR2 is SMNVEV (reference sequence). V dropped 2 bases and J dropped 5 bases, with 13 bases sitting between them. CDR3 length: 15 amino acids.

This clonotype has ten or more counts. The chain links TRBV30 to TRBJ2-1; 9 bases are a match to TRBD2. The length of the CDR3 is 17 residues. CDR1 GTSNPN and CDR2 SVGIG come from the germline V gene (reference sequence). V was pared by 0 bases and J by 3 bases, with 9 bases of the junction left unmatched. The CDR3 loop is CAWSVSGLAGRYNEQFF. CDR3 sequence (DNA): TGTGCCTGGAGTGTTAGCGGGCTAGCGGGGCGCTACAATGAGCAGTTCTTC.

The genes are TRBV12-3 or TRBV12-4 and TRBJ2-2; D is unresolved. The germline V and J ends were trimmed by 3 bases and 1 base, with 9 bases remaining between them. CDR3 length: 15 residues. The CDR3 loop reads CASSFVIENTGELFF. The CDR3 nucleotides are TGTGCCAGCAGTTTTGTGATAGAGAACACCGGGGAGCTGTTTTTT.

This clonotype showed up just a few times. The chain carries TRBV25-1 and TRBJ2-1, with 8 bases aligning to TRBD1. V gave up 3 bases and J gave up 3 bases; unmatched junction bases: 7. Germline V CDR1 and CDR2: MGHDK, SYGVNS. The CDR3 length is 16 residues. DNA for the CDR3: TGTGCCAGCAGTGAGTCGGGACAGGAAAACTACAATGAGCAGTTCTTC. Encoded protein: CASSESGQENYNEQFF.

This clonotype was recorded at least ten times. V and J are TRBV20-1 and TRBJ1-6; D unresolved. V was pared by 4 bases and J by 7 bases, with 14 bases between. Germline CDR1 and CDR2: DFQATT and SNEGSKA (reference sequence). CDR3 length: 14 amino acids. The CDR3 loop reads CSATDWADNSPLHF. The CDR3 coding sequence is TGCAGTGCTACTGATTGGGCGGACAATTCACCCCTCCACTTT.

The chain joins TRBV7-9 to TRBJ2-1, with 7 nucleotides matching TRBD2. This CDR3 region has 17 residues. Germline loops: CDR1 SEHNR, CDR2 FQNEAQ (reference sequence). V dropped 5 bases and J dropped 3; count of bases not matched to a gene: 13. The CDR3 DNA reads TGTGCCAGCAGCCCCTTAGCTAGCGGTCCAGTCTACAATGAGCAGTTCTTC. Protein sequence: CASSPLASGPVYNEQFF. Together with reference TRBV7-9 and TRBJ2-1, the CDR3 gives the full variable domain: DTGVSQNPRHKITKRGQNVTFRCDPISEHNRLYWYRQTLGQGPEFLTYFQNEAQLEKSRLLSDRFSAERPKGSFSTLEIQRTEQGDSAMYLCASSPLASGPVYNEQFFGPGTRLTVL.

This chain's CDR3 is CATSDFNSGQGETQYF. CDR3 DNA: TGTGCCACCAGTGATTTTAATTCTGGACAGGGAGAGACCCAGTACTTC. This chain links TRBV24-1 with TRBJ2-5; 8 positions agree with TRBD1. Trimming took 1 base from V and 4 from J; bases not matched to a gene: 7. The CDR3 totals 16 residues. Germline V gene lookup returns CDR1 KGHDR and CDR2 SFDVKD.

At least ten counts were recorded for this clonotype. This chain uses TRBV18 with TRBJ1-1, with TRBD1 as a possible D gene (5 bases). The germline CDR1 and CDR2 sequences are KGHSH and LQKENI. With 5 bases removed from V and 3 bases from J, the gap between germline ends came to 16 bases. The CDR3 runs 15 residues. Here the CDR3 DNA reads TGTGCCAGCTCAGCAGTCGGGACGAGGTACACTGAAGCTTTCTTT. Translation: CASSAVGTRYTEAFF.

Ten or more counts support this clonotype. The chain couples TRBV6-1 to TRBJ1-1; D remains unclear. In germline, CDR1 is MNHNS, CDR2 SASEGT. The CDR3 runs 15 residues. V lost 0 bases to trimming and J lost 2 bases, with 10 bases between them. This chain's CDR3 is CASSEAVGVNTEAFF. The CDR3, as DNA: TGTGCCAGCAGTGAAGCAGTCGGTGTAAACACTGAAGCTTTCTTT.

This clonotype was seen a few times. A junction end diverges from the germline sequence, so it may reflect a read error. The chain combines TRBV18 with TRBJ1-4, with D possibly being TRBD1 (6 bases). The germline V gene has CDR1 KGHSH and CDR2 LQKENI. This CDR3 is 21 amino acids long. DNA of the CDR3: TGTGCCAGCTCACGATCCCCCCCCGTGAAACAGGGAATTGGCACTACTGAAAAACTGTTTTTT. This encodes CASSRSPPVKQGIGTTEKLFF.

This clonotype was seen ten or more times. The V and J genes are TRBV28 and TRBJ2-3, with D possibly TRBD1 on 6 matching bases. The germline V gene has CDR1 MDHEN and CDR2 SYDVKM. V was shortened by 6 bases and J by 0 bases, with 13 bases between the two germline ends. The CDR3 extends over 15 amino acids. The CDR3 DNA follows: TGTGCCAGCAGCTCAACAGGGATTAGCACAGATACGCAGTATTTT. Its protein product is CASSSTGISTDTQYF.

The table lists this clonotype with many counts. The chain couples TRBV6-1 to TRBJ2-5; 9 bases agree with TRBD1. Germline-derived CDR1 and CDR2 are MNHNS and SASEGT. J lost 4 bases, V lost 5 bases, and 8 bases had no gene match. The CDR3 totals 15 residues. The CDR3 nucleotides are TGTGCCAGCAGTCCCTCCGGGACAGGGCTAGAGACCCAGTACTTC. Amino acids: CASSPSGTGLETQYF.

Many counts were recorded for this clonotype. The chain links TRBV13 to TRBJ2-7, with D possibly matching TRBD1 (5 bases). This CDR3 has 13 residues. Looked up from germline, CDR1 is PRHDT and CDR2 is FYEKMQ (reference sequence). The V end was cut by 3 bases, the J end by 0 bases, with 6 bases between. The CDR3 loop reads CASSFQGSYEQYF. The CDR3 DNA reads as TGTGCCAGCAGCTTCCAGGGCTCCTACGAGCAGTACTTC.

This chain uses TRBV9 with TRBJ1-2; D remains unclear. The germline CDR1 and CDR2 sequences are SGDLS and YYNGEE. CDR3 length: 12 amino acids. With 4 bases removed from V and 4 bases from J, the gap between germline ends came to 8 bases. CDR3 residues: CASSPVGYGYTF. CDR3 DNA sequence: TGTGCCAGCAGCCCGGTCGGCTATGGCTACACCTTC.

Only a few counts were recorded for this clonotype. The genes are TRBV29-1 and TRBJ2-1, with TRBD1 matching 8 bases. The germline CDR1 and CDR2 sequences are SQVTM and ANQGSEA. Trimming took 4 bases from V and 8 from J; bases not matched to a gene: 10. The CDR3 is made up of 14 amino acids. CDR3 sequence reads: CSVVRQGAQDEQFF. In nucleotides, the CDR3 is TGCAGCGTTGTGAGGCAGGGGGCGCAGGATGAGCAGTTCTTC.

This clonotype appeared many times. The chain uses TRBV20-1 and TRBJ2-1; 13 bases align to TRBD2. CDR3 length: 14 amino acids. Looked up from germline, CDR1 is DFQATT and CDR2 is SNEGSKA (reference sequence). J gave up 8 bases and V 5 bases, and 6 bases lay outside the gene matches. CDR3 in DNA: TGCAGTGCTCAGACTAGCGGGAGGATATATGAGCAGTTCTTC. Translated: CSAQTSGRIYEQFF.

The gene calls are TRBV19 and TRBJ2-2, with D possibly TRBD1 on 5 matching bases. The germline gives CDR1 LNHDA, CDR2 SQIVND (reference sequence). The CDR3 loop spans 13 amino acids. Trimming cost V 10 bases and J 0 bases, with 9 bases left between them. CDR3 sequence: CATKTANTGELFF. In nucleotides, the CDR3 is TGTGCCACTAAGACAGCGAACACCGGGGAGCTGTTTTTT.

The rearrangement joins TRBV7-9 to TRBJ1-2; the D is unclear. The CDR3 contains 14 residues. CDR1 and CDR2 from the germline V gene are SEHNR and FQNEAQ (reference sequence). Trimming pared 6 bases from V and 0 bases from J, leaving 11 bases between. CDR3 region: CASRGEDPNYGYTF. The CDR3 region has the DNA TGTGCCAGCAGAGGAGAGGACCCTAACTATGGCTACACCTTC. Combining the CDR3 with reference TRBV7-9 and TRBJ1-2 gives the whole variable domain DTGVSQNPRHKITKRGQNVTFRCDPISEHNRLYWYRQTLGQGPEFLTYFQNEAQLEKSRLLSDRFSAERPKGSFSTLEIQRTEQGDSAMYLCASRGEDPNYGYTFGSGTRLTVV.

For this clonotype: Being one base from a much bigger clone, this may be a read error. This rearrangement joins TRBV28 to TRBJ2-7, with 12 bases fitting TRBD1. Germline V lookup: CDR1 MDHEN, CDR2 SYDVKM. The CDR3 extends over 17 amino acids. CDR3 loop: CASSTHPGTGGDYERYF. In nucleotides, the CDR3 is TGTGCCAGCAGTACACATCCCGGGACAGGGGGCGATTACGAGCGGTACTTC.

This clonotype showed up many times. The chain joins TRBV12-3 or TRBV12-4 to TRBJ1-6; possible D gene TRBD1, 6 bases. The CDR3 sequence is 17 residues long. V lost 5 bases to trimming and J lost 6 bases, with 20 bases between them. DNA for the CDR3: TGTGCCAGCAGTCTTAGGGGGGGGGGGGCTGGTAATTCACCCCTCCACTTT. This encodes CASSLRGGGAGNSPLHF.

This clonotype was seen many times. J is TRBJ2-7 and V is TRBV3-1; TRBD2 might be the D (6 bases). From germline, CDR1 is LGHDT and CDR2 YNNKEL (reference sequence). The V gene lost 1 base and the J gene lost 6 bases, with 10 bases spanning the gap. The CDR3 is 13 amino acids. CDR3 DNA sequence: TGTGCCAGCAGCCAAGCGGGAGTATCCGAGCAGTACTTC. Translation: CASSQAGVSEQYF.